A selection of T cell receptor beta chains follows, all from one sample in a study of blood T cell repertoires in COVID-19. Clones were sequenced by immunoSEQ multiplex PCR, and TCRdb holds only the in-frame ones, with some missing. Of 150,000 to 180,000 clones in the sample, approximately 83% were seen once. The material sequenced was peripheral blood. The receptors derive from a woman between 55 and 75 years old with acute or convalescent COVID-19. The CDR3 runs from the conserved cysteine through the conserved F or W. Each record gives: clone size, V gene, J gene, D gene, CDR3 DNA, CDR3 protein. D genes are given only for firm matches. Only some rows state a clone size, as once, few, many or a class for expanded clones.

size: once; V: TRBV5-1; J: TRBJ2-7; D: TRBD2; DNA: TGCGCCAGCAGCCCGGGAGGGGGGTCCTACGAGCAGTACTTC; CDR3: CASSPGGGSYEQYF
size: .; V: TRBV10-3; J: TRBJ1-5; D: .; DNA: TGTGCCATCAGGGCCGCAGGGGACGGTCAGCCCCAGCATTTT; CDR3: CAIRAAGDGQPQHF
size: .; V: TRBV18; J: TRBJ2-5; D: .; DNA: TGTGCCAGCTCACCACCCAACGGGGGGCAACTACAAGAGACCCAGTACTTC; CDR3: CASSPPNGGQLQETQYF
size: .; V: TRBV21-1; J: TRBJ1-1; D: .; DNA: TGTGCCGTCATACAGGCCCCAGGGGACACTGAAGCTTTCTTT; CDR3: CAVIQAPGDTEAFF
size: once; V: TRBV5-6; J: TRBJ1-2; D: .; DNA: TGTGCCAGCAGCTTTTGGTCTACTAACTATGGCTACACCTTC; CDR3: CASSFWSTNYGYTF
size: .; V: TRBV7-8; J: TRBJ1-3; D: .; DNA: TGTGCCAGCCGCCAACAGGGAGAGAGAAACACCATATATTTT; CDR3: CASRQQGERNTIYF
size: once; V: TRBV28; J: TRBJ2-5; D: TRBD1; DNA: TGTGCCTCGAACGAACCTACAGGGGAAGAGACCCAGTACTTC; CDR3: CASNEPTGEETQYF
size: .; V: TRBV30; J: TRBJ1-2; D: TRBD1; DNA: TGTGCCTGGATAGGCCCCGGAGGGGGCAGGACAGGAAGCTATGGCTACACCTTC; CDR3: CAWIGPGGGRTGSYGYTF
size: .; V: TRBV5-1; J: TRBJ2-2; D: TRBD1; DNA: TGCGCCAGCAGCTTGGAACTGACAGGGGATAGGGAGCTGTTTTTT; CDR3: CASSLELTGDRELFF
size: .; V: TRBV6-1; J: TRBJ1-1; D: .; DNA: TGTGCCAGCAGTGAGCAACAGGTAGAAGCTTTCTTT; CDR3: CASSEQQVEAFF
size: .; V: TRBV5-3; J: TRBJ1-5; D: TRBD1; DNA: TGTGCCAGAAGCTACGGCCGGGACAGGGGCCCTTTAGGCAATCAGCCCCAGCATTTT; CDR3: CARSYGRDRGPLGNQPQHF
size: .; V: TRBV21-1; J: TRBJ1-5; D: .; DNA: TGTGCCAGCAGCATTACAGGGAGAGGGAGCAATCAGCCCCAGCATTTT; CDR3: CASSITGRGSNQPQHF
size: .; V: TRBV7-8; J: TRBJ1-1; D: .; DNA: TGTGCCAGCAGCTTAGGGGCGCGGAACACTGAAGCTTTCTTT; CDR3: CASSLGARNTEAFF
size: .; V: TRBV5-1; J: TRBJ2-1; D: .; DNA: TGCGCCAGCAGCGAACATGACAATGAGCAGTTCTTC; CDR3: CASSEHDNEQFF
size: .; V: TRBV11-2; J: TRBJ1-2; D: .; DNA: TGTGCCAGCAGTATACAGGGTCCTCTTAACTATGGCTACACCTTC; CDR3: CASSIQGPLNYGYTF
size: .; V: TRBV11-2; J: TRBJ2-7; D: .; DNA: TGTGCCAGCAGCTCACAGGACTCCTACGAGCAGTACTTC; CDR3: CASSSQDSYEQYF
size: .; V: TRBV18; J: TRBJ1-2; D: TRBD1; DNA: TGTGCCAGCTCACAACCGACAGGGGAGGGAGCTTATGGCTACACCTTC; CDR3: CASSQPTGEGAYGYTF
size: .; V: TRBV7-9; J: TRBJ1-2; D: TRBD1; DNA: TGTGCCAGCAGCTTAAGAGCAGGGGGCTATGGCTACACCTTC; CDR3: CASSLRAGGYGYTF
size: .; V: TRBV19; J: TRBJ1-4; D: TRBD1; DNA: TGTGCCAGTCGGACAGGGCCGATATTCTCAACTAATGAAAAACTGTTTTTT; CDR3: CASRTGPIFSTNEKLFF
size: once; V: TRBV19; J: TRBJ1-2; D: TRBD1; DNA: TGTGCCAGTAGTACCCCGGGACAGGGAACTAACTATGGCTACACCTTC; CDR3: CASSTPGQGTNYGYTF
size: .; V: TRBV5-1; J: TRBJ1-3; D: .; DNA: TGCGCCAGCAGCTTGGGGGCAGGGGCTGGAAACACCATATATTTT; CDR3: CASSLGAGAGNTIYF
size: .; V: TRBV9; J: TRBJ1-1; D: .; DNA: TGTGCCAGCAGCGTTAGAGGGAATCTGGGCAACACTGAAGCTTTCTTT; CDR3: CASSVRGNLGNTEAFF
size: few; V: TRBV6-5; J: TRBJ1-3; D: .; DNA: TGTGCCAGCCGGTCCACTCTCTCTGGAAACACCATATATTTT; CDR3: CASRSTLSGNTIYF
size: .; V: TRBV4-2; J: TRBJ1-6; D: TRBD1; DNA: TGTGCCAGCTCCGGGACAGGGGTTTATTCACCCCTCCACTTT; CDR3: CASSGTGVYSPLHF
size: .; V: TRBV27; J: TRBJ1-3; D: .; DNA: TGTGCCAGCAGGGACAGTAACTCTGGAAACACCATATATTTT; CDR3: CASRDSNSGNTIYF
size: .; V: TRBV12-3/TRBV12-4; J: TRBJ1-1; D: .; DNA: TGTGCCAGCAGTTTACTACTGAACACTGAAGCTTTCTTT; CDR3: CASSLLLNTEAFF
size: once; V: TRBV3-1/TRBV3-2; J: TRBJ1-3; D: .; DNA: TGTGCCAGCAGCAAAGGGGGAGGGGGTACTGGAAACACCATATATTTT; CDR3: CASSKGGGGTGNTIYF
size: .; V: TRBV3-1/TRBV3-2; J: TRBJ1-5; D: TRBD1; DNA: TGCGCCAGCAGTTACAGGGGGGAAGGGCCCCAGCATTTT; CDR3: CASSYRGEGPQHF
size: .; V: TRBV6-5; J: TRBJ2-1; D: .; DNA: TGTGCCATATTATCCTATGCTGACAATGAGCAGTTCTTC; CDR3: CAILSYADNEQFF
size: .; V: TRBV9; J: TRBJ1-2; D: TRBD1; DNA: TGTGCCAGCAGCCCCGGAGGGGACAGCGCTAACTATGGCTACACCTTC; CDR3: CASSPGGDSANYGYTF
size: .; V: TRBV3-1/TRBV3-2; J: TRBJ1-5; D: .; DNA: TGTGCCAGCAGCCTATCGGCGGAGGGGTCAGGTCAGCCCCAGCATTTT; CDR3: CASSLSAEGSGQPQHF
size: .; V: TRBV12-3/TRBV12-4; J: TRBJ1-2; D: .; DNA: TGTGCCAGCAGTTTGGAGCAGGGGACCGGCTACACCTTC; CDR3: CASSLEQGTGYTF
size: .; V: TRBV15; J: TRBJ1-2; D: .; DNA: TGTGCCACCAGCAGAGTCCGTTTGCAGGGAGGTGTTCATGGCTACACCTTC; CDR3: CATSRVRLQGGVHGYTF
size: .; V: TRBV12-3/TRBV12-4; J: TRBJ1-2; D: .; DNA: TGTGCCAGCAGTGTACAGGGTTCCTATGGCTACACCTTC; CDR3: CASSVQGSYGYTF
size: .; V: TRBV11-2; J: TRBJ2-2; D: TRBD2; DNA: TGTGCCAGCAGCCGGCGGACTAGCGGGGGGGCCAGCACCGGGGAGCTGTTTTTT; CDR3: CASSRRTSGGASTGELFF
size: .; V: TRBV19; J: TRBJ1-5; D: .; DNA: TGTGCCAGTAGTAATCGCGACATCCGGAATCAGCCCCAGCATTTT; CDR3: CASSNRDIRNQPQHF
size: .; V: TRBV4-1; J: TRBJ2-7; D: TRBD1; DNA: TGCGCCAGCAGTCAGGGACAGGGGTATAGGTACGAGCAGTACTTC; CDR3: CASSQGQGYRYEQYF
size: .; V: TRBV28; J: TRBJ2-4; D: TRBD2; DNA: TGTGCCAGCATTCCGGCCCGGACGATAGCGGGTGTAACCAAAAACATTCAGTACTTC; CDR3: CASIPARTIAGVTKNIQYF
size: .; V: TRBV6-5; J: TRBJ1-6; D: .; DNA: TGTGCCAGCTGTCAGGTGCAGAATTCACCCCTCCACTTT; CDR3: CASCQVQNSPLHF
size: .; V: TRBV5-5; J: TRBJ1-5; D: TRBD1; DNA: TGTGCCAGCAGCTCGTACCCTTATGGGACAGAGGAAAGGGGGCTTCAGCCCCAGCATTTT; CDR3: CASSSYPYGTEERGLQPQHF
size: .; V: TRBV5-1; J: TRBJ1-2; D: .; DNA: TGCGCCAGCAGCCCCTATGGACAGAGCAACCTCTATGGCTACACCTTC; CDR3: CASSPYGQSNLYGYTF
size: few; V: TRBV27; J: TRBJ1-1; D: TRBD1; DNA: TGTGCCAGCAGTACACTACGGACAGGGGCTAACACTGAAGCTTTCTTT; CDR3: CASSTLRTGANTEAFF
size: .; V: TRBV30; J: TRBJ1-1; D: .; DNA: TGTGCCTGGAGGGAGGAAACTGAAGCTTTCTTT; CDR3: CAWREETEAFF
size: once; V: TRBV10-3; J: TRBJ2-2; D: .; DNA: TGTGCCATCAGTGCCCGGGGGACTCCTACCGGGGAGCTGTTTTTT; CDR3: CAISARGTPTGELFF
size: .; V: TRBV5-6; J: TRBJ2-5; D: .; DNA: TGTGCCAGCAGCCCGTGGACTTCTCAAGAGACCCAGTACTTC; CDR3: CASSPWTSQETQYF
size: .; V: TRBV6-5; J: TRBJ1-5; D: .; DNA: TGTGCCAGCAGCCTTGGACAGCTGAGCAATCAGCCCCAGCATTTT; CDR3: CASSLGQLSNQPQHF
size: .; V: TRBV5-1; J: TRBJ1-1; D: TRBD1; DNA: TGCGCCAGCAGCTTCGGAGGGACAGTGAACACTGAAGCTTTCTTT; CDR3: CASSFGGTVNTEAFF
size: .; V: TRBV6-6; J: TRBJ1-1; D: .; DNA: TGTGCCAGCAGTTACCTAGGGAGACAGAACACTGAAGCTTTCTTT; CDR3: CASSYLGRQNTEAFF
size: .; V: TRBV29-1; J: TRBJ1-1; D: TRBD1; DNA: TGCAGCGCTGGGACAGAGGATTGGGCTAACACTGAAGCTTTCTTT; CDR3: CSAGTEDWANTEAFF
size: .; V: TRBV9; J: TRBJ2-1; D: TRBD2; DNA: TGTGCCAGCACTCGGCGGGGGGTCCCCTACAATGAGCAGTTCTTC; CDR3: CASTRRGVPYNEQFF
size: .; V: TRBV6-1; J: TRBJ1-1; D: TRBD1; DNA: TGTGCCAGCAGTACCCCGGGACAGGAGAACACTGAAGCTTTCTTT; CDR3: CASSTPGQENTEAFF
size: once; V: TRBV6-5; J: TRBJ1-5; D: .; DNA: TGTGCCAGCAGGACAGGCTTAGCCAATCAGCCCCAGCATTTT; CDR3: CASRTGLANQPQHF